A selection of T cell receptor beta chains follows, all from one sample in a study of response to subunit inactivated influenza vaccine. From the RT-PCR reads, TCRdb called clonotypes with MiXCR, one entry per CDR3 protein. The table shows about 780,000 distinct CDR3 sequences, with around a sixth occurring only once. The starting material was PBMCs from blood, obtained about 5 days after vaccination. These receptors all come from a man aged 45-65 years who received an inactivated influenza vaccine. Each CDR3 is given with its conserved first and last residue. A D gene is named only where the DNA matches it firmly. Clone size appears in some rows only: once, few, many, or a class for an expanded clone.

clone size: -
D gene: -
J gene: TRBJ2-7
V gene: TRBV20-1
CDR3 protein: CSAGSIYEQYF
CDR3 DNA: TGCAGTGCTGGCTCCATCTACGAGCAGTACTTC

clone size: -
D gene: TRBD2
J gene: TRBJ2-3
V gene: TRBV6-4
CDR3 protein: CASSATFGLAFGLDTQYF
CDR3 DNA: TGTGCCAGCAGTGCGACCTTTGGACTAGCGTTTGGTTTGGATACGCAGTATTTT

clone size: -
D gene: -
J gene: TRBJ2-3
V gene: TRBV7-9
CDR3 protein: CASRDRYPTDTQYF
CDR3 DNA: TGTGCCAGCAGGGACAGATATCCTACAGATACGCAGTATTTT

clone size: -
D gene: -
J gene: TRBJ2-6
V gene: TRBV12-3/TRBV12-4
CDR3 protein: CASSLVGKSGANVLTF
CDR3 DNA: TGTGCCAGCAGTTTGGTCGGGAAATCTGGGGCCAACGTCCTGACTTTC

clone size: few
D gene: -
J gene: TRBJ2-3
V gene: TRBV21-1
CDR3 protein: CASSKEGRWTDTQYF
CDR3 DNA: TGTGCCAGCAGCAAAGAAGGCCGGTGGACAGATACGCAGTATTTT

clone size: -
D gene: -
J gene: TRBJ2-7
V gene: TRBV15
CDR3 protein: CATSSGRSYEQYF
CDR3 DNA: TGTGCCACCAGCAGTGGCAGGTCCTACGAGCAGTACTTC

clone size: many
D gene: -
J gene: TRBJ2-1
V gene: TRBV11-2
CDR3 protein: CASSLVLIADEQFF
CDR3 DNA: TGTGCCAGCAGCTTAGTTCTAATTGCCGATGAGCAGTTCTTC

clone size: few
D gene: TRBD1
J gene: TRBJ1-4
V gene: TRBV12-3/TRBV12-4
CDR3 protein: CASSPSLTGSSKLFF
CDR3 DNA: TGTGCCAGCAGCCCCTCCTTGACAGGGTCGTCAAAACTGTTTTTT

clone size: -
D gene: -
J gene: TRBJ2-5
V gene: TRBV10-3
CDR3 protein: CAIRPGGSQETQYF
CDR3 DNA: TGTGCCATCAGACCCGGGGGCTCCCAAGAGACCCAGTACTTC

clone size: -
D gene: -
J gene: TRBJ2-3
V gene: TRBV12-3/TRBV12-4
CDR3 protein: CASSSRRVDTQYF
CDR3 DNA: TGTGCCAGCTCGTCCCGGAGGGTGGATACGCAGTATTTT

clone size: -
D gene: TRBD1
J gene: TRBJ1-2
V gene: TRBV20-1
CDR3 protein: CSARGGQFLYGYTF
CDR3 DNA: TGCAGTGCTAGGGGGGGACAGTTTTTATATGGCTACACCTTC

clone size: -
D gene: -
J gene: TRBJ2-1
V gene: TRBV7-8
CDR3 protein: CASSALRGLNEQFF
CDR3 DNA: TGTGCCAGCAGCGCATTACGGGGGCTCAATGAGCAGTTCTTC

clone size: few
D gene: -
J gene: TRBJ1-2
V gene: TRBV6-1
CDR3 protein: CASSLRSLPNYGYTF
CDR3 DNA: TGTGCCAGCTCTTTACGGTCGCTCCCTAACTATGGCTACACCTTC

clone size: many
D gene: -
J gene: TRBJ2-2
V gene: TRBV20-1
CDR3 protein: CSARWGTGELFF
CDR3 DNA: TGCAGTGCTAGGTGGGGGACCGGGGAGCTGTTTTTT

clone size: many
D gene: -
J gene: TRBJ2-3
V gene: TRBV20-1
CDR3 protein: CSARDLTDTQYF
CDR3 DNA: TGCAGTGCTCGGGACCTCACAGATACGCAGTATTTT

clone size: many
D gene: -
J gene: TRBJ2-7
V gene: TRBV29-1
CDR3 protein: CSVGPSRSGEQYF
CDR3 DNA: TGCAGCGTTGGCCCCTCCCGTTCCGGCGAGCAGTACTTC

clone size: many
D gene: -
J gene: TRBJ1-1
V gene: TRBV29-1
CDR3 protein: CSVGQVGAYTEAFF
CDR3 DNA: TGCAGCGTTGGACAGGTGGGGGCATATACTGAAGCTTTCTTT